Following are 24 T cell receptor beta chains from one sample sequenced in a study of CD8+CD57+ T cells in acquired aplastic anemia. Sequenced patients had shown CD8+CD57+ cell expansion by flow cytometry. Genomic DNA constituted the template upon which TCR beta VDJ and CDR3 profiling was performed. From the reads, TCRdb called clonotypes with MiXCR, one entry per CDR3 protein. The sample has 310,000 or so distinct CDR3 sequences, 45% to 65% seen once. The material sequenced was sorted CD4+, CD8+, or CD8+CD57+ T cells (not recorded which) from PBMCs. The source is a human donor with aplastic anemia.

The count of this clonotype is one. The CDR3 DNA is TGTGCCACTGCCGACAGGGTTTTCGACGAGCAGTACTTC. Encoded protein: CATADRVFDEQYF. The chain uses TRBV19 and TRBJ2-7, with 7 bases matching TRBD1. There are 13 residues in the CDR3. Germline CDR1 LNHDA, CDR2 SQIVND (reference sequence). Trimming cost V 10 bases and J 5 bases; bases outside gene matches: 11.

CDR3 in DNA: TGTGCCAGCAGCCCGTCGGACTCCCCGGCGGAGACCCAGTACTTC. This gives the protein CASSPSDSPAETQYF. This rearrangement joins TRBV7-8 to TRBJ2-5; tentatively, D is TRBD2 (5 bases). The germline CDR1 and CDR2 sequences are SGHVS and FQNEAQ. Trimming cost V 5 bases and J 5 bases, with 18 bases left between them. The CDR3 has 15 residues.

This clonotype has a count of ten or more. The rearrangement uses TRBV24-1 and TRBJ2-3, with 7 positions matching TRBD2. Germline V gene data show CDR1 as KGHDR and CDR2 as SFDVKD. V lost 1 base, J lost 2 bases, and 11 bases stayed unmatched. The CDR3 runs to 18 residues. As DNA, the CDR3 is TGTGCCACCAGTGATTTTGGGAGGACTAGTACGTCCACAGATACGCAGTATTTT. Its protein product is CATSDFGRTSTSTDTQYF.

A note on this clonotype: A much larger clone differs by one base, so this may be a read error. Here the CDR3 reads CASSLKGQFTDTQCF. The CDR3 nucleotides are TGTGCCAGCAGCTTGAAGGGACAGTTCACAGATACGCAGTGTTTT. This chain connects TRBV5-6 to TRBJ2-3, with 7 bases matching TRBD1. The CDR3 has 15 residues. Germline CDR1 SGHDT, CDR2 YYEEEE.

This clonotype was seen ten or more times. The rearrangement uses TRBV3-1 and TRBJ1-5; tentatively, D is TRBD1 (5 bases). Germline loops: CDR1 LGHDT, CDR2 YNNKEL (reference sequence). The CDR3 length is 14 residues. Trimming stripped 5 bases from V and 0 bases from J, with 8 bases between. This CDR3 is CASSGGNSNQPQHF. Here the CDR3 DNA reads TGTGCCAGCAGCGGGGGTAATAGCAATCAGCCCCAGCATTTT.

The rearrangement links TRBV9 to TRBJ2-7, with D hard to call. The length of the CDR3 is 14 residues. Per the germline V gene, CDR1 is SGDLS and CDR2 is YYNGEE. Trimming took off 0 bases at V and 0 bases at J, with 7 bases between the two ends. The CDR3 here is CASSVAWDSYEQYF. The CDR3 nucleotides read TGTGCCAGCAGCGTAGCTTGGGACTCCTACGAGCAGTACTTC.

This clonotype was counted a single time. The chain joins TRBV19 to TRBJ1-1; D gene ambiguous. This CDR3 comprises 12 residues. V was clipped by 1 base and J by 7 bases, with 7 bases between them. Per the germline V gene, CDR1 is LNHDA and CDR2 is SQIVND (reference sequence). The CDR3 nucleotides read TGTGCCAGTAGTATAGGGGCCGATGAAGCTTTCTTT. This sequence encodes CASSIGADEAFF. Full variable domain (rest looked up from reference TRBV19 and TRBJ1-1): DGGITQSPKYLFRKEGQNVTLSCEQNLNHDAMYWYRQDPGQGLRLIYYSQIVNDFQKGDIAEGYSVSREKKESFPLTVTSAQKNPTAFYLCASSIGADEAFFGQGTRLTVV.

The V gene is TRBV7-3, the J gene TRBJ2-1; D not resolved. The CDR3 is 15 residues long. Germline CDR1 and CDR2: SGHTA and FQGTGA. Trimming pared 2 bases from V and 0 bases from J, leaving 8 bases between. The CDR3 loop reads CASSLSPSSYNEQFF. CDR3 in DNA: TGTGCCAGCAGCTTATCGCCGAGCTCCTACAATGAGCAGTTCTTC.

The chain employs TRBV5-1 and TRBJ1-6; possible D gene TRBD1, 5 bases. Germline values: CDR1 SGHRS, CDR2 YFSETQ. The CDR3 spans 14 residues. V lost 4 bases and J 9 bases, leaving 14 bases between the germline ends. CDR3 sequence (DNA): TGCGCCAGCAGCCGAGGGGAGGGTAGTTCACCCCTCCACTTT. Residues: CASSRGEGSSPLHF.

V gene TRBV5-6 combines with J gene TRBJ2-5; TRBD2 aligns across 10 bases. V lost 1 base and J lost 5; bases outside the gene matches: 5. The V gene's germline CDR1 is SGHDT and CDR2 YYEEEE. The CDR3 sequence is 15 residues long. The CDR3 loop is CASSLRSGGGETQYF. CDR3 DNA: TGTGCCAGCAGCTTGCGAAGCGGGGGGGGTGAGACCCAGTACTTC.

This clonotype has a count of ten or more. The chain is built from TRBV9 and TRBJ2-7; D is undetermined. V gave up 4 bases and J gave up 5 bases, with 16 bases separating them. The CDR3 is 14 residues long. Germline V lookup: CDR1 SGDLS, CDR2 YYNGEE. CDR3 nucleotide sequence: TGTGCCAGCAGCCTAGAGGCGACTTCCCACGAGCAGTACTTC. This gives the protein CASSLEATSHEQYF.

The V and J genes are TRBV7-3 and TRBJ2-2, with D unresolved. The ends were cut back, 1 base at V and 3 bases at J, with 3 bases in the middle. The CDR3 is made up of 13 amino acids. From germline, CDR1 is SGHTA and CDR2 FQGTGA. The CDR3: CASSLKHTGELFF. The CDR3 bases are TGTGCCAGCAGCTTAAAGCACACCGGGGAGCTGTTTTTT.

The chain combines TRBV19 with TRBJ2-6; perhaps TRBD1 as D (6 bases). The V and J ends lost 4 bases and 2 bases respectively, with 12 bases between them. CDR1 and CDR2 (germline): LNHDA, SQIVND (reference sequence). CDR3 size: 16 residues. This chain's CDR3 is CASSTTGPPGANVLTF. The DNA for the CDR3 is TGTGCCAGTAGTACAACAGGGCCCCCTGGGGCCAACGTCCTGACTTTC.

This clonotype was seen more than once but under ten times. The chain combines TRBV7-9 with TRBJ2-5; 7 nucleotides line up with TRBD2. The V gene's germline CDR1 is SEHNR and CDR2 FQNEAQ (reference sequence). CDR3 size: 17 residues. V shed 1 base, J shed 3 bases, and the junction held 11 bases outside the gene matches. The CDR3 loop is CASSLGGEGIDEETQYF. DNA for the CDR3: TGTGCCAGCAGCTTAGGTGGGGAGGGGATCGATGAAGAGACCCAGTACTTC.

This clonotype was detected ten times or more. This sequence joins TRBV29-1 and TRBJ2-1; 15 nucleotides match TRBD2. This CDR3 region has 20 residues. After removal of 4 bases from V and 3 bases from J, the junction contained 16 bases not matched to a gene. Germline CDR1 is SQVTM and CDR2 is ANQGSEA. CDR3 bases: TGCAGCGTTGGGGTAATTAGGACTAGCGGGAGGGTACCTATCTACAATGAGCAGTTCTTC. This translates into CSVGVIRTSGRVPIYNEQFF.

This clonotype was picked up one time. Since no conserved phenylalanine or tryptophan closes the CDR3, a read error is the likely cause. The DNA is omitted, as the CDR3 cannot be located on it reliably, and the CDR3 follows TCRdb's listing. This chain links TRBV2 with TRBJ2-6; the DNA was not compared with TRBD2, the D call given in the table. The length of the CDR3 is 8 amino acids, counting both ends. The V gene's germline CDR1 is SNHLY and CDR2 FYNNEI. Here the CDR3 reads CASSEITS.

The rearrangement links TRBV24-1 to TRBJ1-5; TRBD1 matches at 8 bases. The CDR3 is made up of 15 amino acids. Germline V gives CDR1 KGHDR, CDR2 SFDVKD. Unmatched junction bases numbered 11, after V lost 5 bases and J lost 9 bases. CDR3 protein: CATSGTGTGERPQHF. Written as DNA, the CDR3 is TGTGCCACCAGTGGAACCGGGACAGGAGAACGGCCCCAGCATTTT.

The J gene is TRBJ2-1, the V gene TRBV7-9, with a weak D call TRBD2 (6 bases). CDR3 length: 13 amino acids. Between the trimmed V and J ends, which lost 3 bases and 8 bases, there was a span of 11 bases. CDR1 SEHNR and CDR2 FQNEAQ come from the germline V gene (reference sequence). CDR3 sequence reads: CASSFAPGDEQFF. CDR3 nucleotide sequence: TGTGCCAGCAGCTTCGCTCCGGGGGATGAGCAGTTCTTC.

The chain links TRBV11-3 to TRBJ2-7; D uncertain. The CDR3 sequence is 13 residues long. Germline values: CDR1 SGHNT, CDR2 YENEEA. Trimming left V 3 bases short and J 6 bases short, with 12 bases between. In nucleotides, the CDR3 is TGTGCCAGCAGCTTGAATAGGCTAGGCGAGCAGTACTTC. It is translated as CASSLNRLGEQYF.

Turning to this clonotype: This may stem from a read error, because a much larger clone lies one nucleotide away. The chain joins TRBV9 to TRBJ1-4; D is unresolved. Between the trimmed V and J ends, which lost 4 bases and 2 bases, there was a span of 15 bases. The germline V gene has CDR1 SGDLS and CDR2 YYNGEE. The CDR3 extends over 16 amino acids. The CDR3 protein is CASSIERAATNEKLFF. As DNA, the CDR3 is TGTGCCAGCAGCATCGAACGGGCCGCCACTAATGAAAAACTGTTTTTT.

This chain uses TRBV7-8 with TRBJ1-4; no firm D call. The CDR3 runs 15 residues. Per germline, CDR1 SGHVS and CDR2 FQNEAQ. V dropped 5 bases and J dropped 3 bases, with 13 bases sitting between them. Here the CDR3 DNA reads TGTGCCAGCAGCGAAAGGTTCAGTCCTAATGAAAAACTGTTTTTT. Translating it yields CASSERFSPNEKLFF.

This chain links TRBV7-9 with TRBJ1-1; a possible D gene is TRBD1 (5 bases). Per germline, CDR1 SEHNR and CDR2 FQNEAQ (reference sequence). V was cut by 5 bases and J by 1 base, with 20 bases left in between. There are 17 residues in the CDR3. CDR3 residues: CASSRDLGRGPNTEAFF. The CDR3 coding sequence is TGTGCCAGCAGCCGGGATTTGGGGCGCGGACCGAACACTGAAGCTTTCTTT.

The rearrangement uses TRBV6-5 and TRBJ2-7, with D unresolved. The CDR3 is made up of 12 amino acids. Per the germline V gene, CDR1 is MNHEY and CDR2 is SVGAGI. Trimming took off 4 bases at V and 2 bases at J, with 6 bases between the two ends. The CDR3 region is CASSSVAYEQYF. DNA of the CDR3: TGTGCCAGCAGTTCCGTAGCCTACGAGCAGTACTTC.

Details on this clonotype: A read error may explain this, as a much larger clone is one base away. Because the CDR3 is missing its conserved closing phenylalanine or tryptophan, this is likely a read error. The genes are TRBV19 and TRBJ1-5; D remains unclear. This CDR3 comprises 13 residues. V was clipped by 3 bases and J by 6 bases, with 9 bases between them. Germline V gene data show CDR1 as LNHDA and CDR2 as SQIVND (reference sequence). Here the CDR3 reads CASSIGYGQPQHL. The CDR3 coding sequence is TGTGCCAGTAGTATTGGGTATGGTCAGCCCCAGCATCTT.